The clone carrying this T cell receptor beta chain has just a few counts. Its target is unknown. The CDR3 length is 13 residues. CDR1 is KGHSH and CDR2 is LQKENI in the germline V gene. Losses at the gene ends were 5 bases for V and 4 bases for J; bases not matched to a gene: 2. Axillary draining lymph nodes of breast cancer patients supplied the node samples. The data were taken from a study of breast tumors, draining lymph nodes, adjacent tissues. TCRdb independently ran MiXCR on the multiplex PCR reads; one entry per CDR3 protein. The data contain about 200,000 distinct CDR3 sequences, roughly 29% of them seen just once; the ten biggest clones take up 4% to 5.5%. Study conclusions and caveats: Tumors had less TCR diversity than lymph nodes, more than nontumor tissue.

The sequence came from a female donor with breast cancer. Some clones in this sample may be carry-over from other donors' samples. The chain combines TRBV18 with TRBJ1-5, with 7 bases lining up with TRBD1. Sequencing was performed on axillary lymph node tissue. The CDR3 loop is CASSSGQNQPQHF. In nucleotides, the CDR3 is TGTGCCAGCTCATCGGGACAGAATCAGCCCCAGCATTTT.